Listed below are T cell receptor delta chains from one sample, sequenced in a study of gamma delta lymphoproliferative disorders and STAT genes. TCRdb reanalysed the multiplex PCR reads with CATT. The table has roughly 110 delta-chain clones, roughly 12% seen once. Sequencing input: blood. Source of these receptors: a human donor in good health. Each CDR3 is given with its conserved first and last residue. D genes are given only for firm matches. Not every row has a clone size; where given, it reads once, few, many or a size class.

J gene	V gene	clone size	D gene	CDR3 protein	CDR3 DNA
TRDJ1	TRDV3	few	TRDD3	CAFIITSVCLMGISSGPVNKLIF	TGTGCCTTTATTATCACTTCCGTATGTCTCATGGGGATATCATCGGGGCCAGTAAATAAACTCATCTTT
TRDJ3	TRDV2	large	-	CACDTSGGHPLSWDTRQMFF	TGTGCCTGTGACACCTCCGGGGGACACCCTCTCTCCTGGGACACCCGACAGATGTTTTTC
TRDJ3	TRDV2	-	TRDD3	CACDTVRTGGYAWDTRQMFF	TGTGCCTGTGACACCGTTCGGACTGGGGGATACGCCTGGGACACCCGACAGATGTTTTTC
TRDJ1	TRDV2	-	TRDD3	CACDTVLPTGGYTDKLIF	TGTGCCTGTGACACCGTTTTGCCTACTGGGGGGTACACCGATAAACTCATCTTT
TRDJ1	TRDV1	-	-	CALGELVGGPFNTDKLIF	TGTGCTCTTGGGGAACTGGTAGGGGGGCCCTTCAACACCGATAAACTCATCTTT
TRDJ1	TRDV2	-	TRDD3	CACDTLGDRWADKLIF	TGTGCCTGTGACACCTTGGGGGATCGGTGGGCCGATAAACTCATCTTT
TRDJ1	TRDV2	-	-	CACDSLRENTDKLIF	TGTGCCTGTGACTCTCTAAGGGAGAACACCGATAAACTCATCTTT
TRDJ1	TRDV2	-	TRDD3	CACDTVIPSTGGGTDKLIF	TGTGCCTGTGACACGGTTATTCCGTCTACTGGGGGAGGCACCGATAAACTCATCTTT
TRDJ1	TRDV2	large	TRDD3	CACDTVEGWGIQAGDKLIF	TGTGCCTGTGACACCGTAGAGGGATGGGGGATACAGGCGGGCGATAAACTCATCTTT
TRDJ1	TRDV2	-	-	CACDSLRENTDKLIF	TGTGCCTGCGACTCTCTAAGGGAGAACACCGATAAACTCATCTTT
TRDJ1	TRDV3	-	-	CAFPVTYSWFGNTDKLIF	TGTGCCTTTCCCGTAACCTATTCTTGGTTTGGGAACACCGATAAACTCATCTTT
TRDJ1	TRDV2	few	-	CACDGIVTDKLIF	TGTGCCTGTGACGGGATTGTCACCGATAAACTCATCTTT
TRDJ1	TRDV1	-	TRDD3	CALGEWLTGFLTRLGDDGVDKLIF	TGTGCTCTTGGGGAATGGCTCACAGGGTTCCTAACGCGGCTGGGGGATGATGGAGTCGATAAACTCATCTTT
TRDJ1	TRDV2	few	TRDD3	CACDRLLGKGTDKLIF	TGTGCCTGTGACCGCTTACTGGGGAAAGGCACCGATAAACTCATCTTT
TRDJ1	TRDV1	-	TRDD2	CALGGTFLRWGADKLIF	TGTGCTCTTGGGGGAACCTTCCTCCGTTGGGGCGCCGATAAACTCATCTTT
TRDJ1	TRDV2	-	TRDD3	CACDGIVLGEYTDKLIF	TGTGCCTGTGACGGGATAGTACTGGGGGAATACACCGATAAACTCATCTTT
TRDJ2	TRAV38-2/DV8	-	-	CAFMKGNTPLFF	TGTGCCTTCATGAAAGGAAACACACCTCTTTTCTTT
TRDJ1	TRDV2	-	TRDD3	CACDTVRVGGLFDTDKLIF	TGTGCCTGTGACACCGTCCGAGTTGGGGGACTTTTTGACACCGATAAACTCATCTTT
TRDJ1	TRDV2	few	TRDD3	CACDFILGDTSYTDKLIF	TGTGCCTGTGACTTTATACTGGGGGATACTAGCTACACCGATAAACTCATCTTT
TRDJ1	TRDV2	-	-	CACDTVRGLGDTDKLIF	TGTGCCTGTGACACCGTTCGGGGATTAGGGGACACCGATAAACTCATCTTT